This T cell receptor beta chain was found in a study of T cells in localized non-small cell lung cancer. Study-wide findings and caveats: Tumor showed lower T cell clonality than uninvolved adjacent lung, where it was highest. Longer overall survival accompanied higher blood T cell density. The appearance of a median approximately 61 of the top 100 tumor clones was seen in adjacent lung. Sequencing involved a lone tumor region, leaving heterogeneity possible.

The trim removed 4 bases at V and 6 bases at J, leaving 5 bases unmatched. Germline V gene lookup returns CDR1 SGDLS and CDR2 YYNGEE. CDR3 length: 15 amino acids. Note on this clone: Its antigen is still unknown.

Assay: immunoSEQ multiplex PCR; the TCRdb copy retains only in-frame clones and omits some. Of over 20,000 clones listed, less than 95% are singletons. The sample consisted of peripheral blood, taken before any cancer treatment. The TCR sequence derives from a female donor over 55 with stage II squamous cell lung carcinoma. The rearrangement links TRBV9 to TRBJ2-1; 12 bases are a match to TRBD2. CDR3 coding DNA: TGTGCCAGCAGCTCTACTAGCGGGGGGCTCAATGAGCAGTTCTTC. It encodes CASSSTSGGLNEQFF.